A single sample is the source of the 27 T cell receptor beta chains below, sequenced in a study of blood T cell repertoires in COVID-19. Produced via immunoSEQ multiplex PCR; TCRdb's table is partial and in-frame only. This sample has over 250,000 clones, with about nine tenths found just once. The specimen was peripheral blood. The receptors were gathered from a man between 45 and 60 years old with acute or convalescent COVID-19.

Here the CDR3 DNA reads TGTGCCAGCAGTGAAGGGCGGGGACTAACAGATACGCAGTATTTT. This gives the protein CASSEGRGLTDTQYF. The chain joins TRBV25-1 to TRBJ2-3; TRBD2 aligns across 7 bases. From germline, CDR1 is MGHDK and CDR2 SYGVNS. V shed 2 bases and J 3 bases; nucleotides not matched to a gene: 5. The CDR3 sequence is 15 residues long.

This rearrangement joins TRBV18 to TRBJ1-4, with D maybe TRBD1 (6 bases). Germline CDR1 reads KGHSH; CDR2 reads LQKENI. Trimming cost V 2 bases and J 7 bases, with 17 bases left between them. The CDR3 consists of 16 residues. CDR3 region: CASSPGSQGLSEKLFF. For the CDR3, the DNA is TGTGCCAGCTCACCAGGTTCCCAGGGGTTGAGTGAAAAACTGTTTTTT.

Worth noting for this clone: This same CDR3 is encoded by further DNA sequences in the sample. The gene calls are TRBV6-5 and TRBJ1-2, with 8 bases aligning to TRBD1. CDR3 size: 13 residues. Germline-derived CDR1 and CDR2 are MNHEY and SVGAGI. V shed 2 bases and J 8 bases; nucleotides not matched to a gene: 4. The chain's CDR3 is CASSYGQGRGYTF. DNA of the CDR3: TGTGCCAGCAGTTACGGACAGGGTCGGGGCTACACCTTC.

The gene calls are TRBV30 and TRBJ2-3; TRBD1 agrees at 9 bases. V lost 4 bases to trimming and J lost 1 base; unmatched junction nucleotides: 6. Germline V gives CDR1 GTSNPN, CDR2 SVGIG (reference sequence). The CDR3 sequence is 15 residues long. CDR3 residues: CAWNEQGAGTDTQYF. CDR3 nucleotide sequence: TGTGCCTGGAATGAACAGGGGGCCGGCACAGATACGCAGTATTTT.

The chain has TRBV30 and TRBJ1-1, with D possibly TRBD1 on 6 matching bases. V was clipped by 3 bases and J by 1 base, with 15 bases between them. The CDR3 is made up of 15 amino acids. CDR1 and CDR2 from the germline V gene are GTSNPN and SVGIG (reference sequence). The CDR3, as DNA: TGTGCCTGGAGCGGACAGACTAACAAGAACACTGAAGCTTTCTTT. Its protein is CAWSGQTNKNTEAFF.

The chain employs TRBV5-5 and TRBJ1-4; TRBD1 matches at 9 bases. Per the germline V gene, CDR1 is SGHKS and CDR2 is YYEKEE (reference sequence). The length of the CDR3 is 14 residues. V was clipped by 2 bases and J by 8 bases; unmatched bases: 4. The CDR3 spells CASSFGQGREKLFF. The CDR3 DNA sequence: TGTGCCAGCAGCTTCGGACAGGGGCGAGAAAAACTGTTTTTT. Using reference TRBV5-5 and TRBJ1-4 for the parts outside the CDR3, the full variable domain is DAGVTQSPTHLIKTRGQQVTLRCSPISGHKSVSWYQQVLGQGPQFIFQYYEKEERGRGNFPDRFSARQFPNYSSELNVNALLLGDSALYLCASSFGQGREKLFFGSGTQLSVL.

The V call is TRBV12-3 or TRBV12-4, the J call TRBJ2-7; TRBD1 might be the D (5 bases). The CDR3 contains 13 residues. Trimming stripped 5 bases from V and 6 bases from J, with 14 bases between. This CDR3 is CASSGAGPSEQYF. CDR3 in DNA: TGTGCCAGCAGTGGGGCAGGGCCCAGCGAGCAGTACTTC.

The J gene is TRBJ1-2, the V gene TRBV5-6; 8 bases map to TRBD1. The CDR3 runs 13 residues. The V gene's germline CDR1 is SGHDT and CDR2 YYEEEE. Unmatched junction bases numbered 1, after V lost 4 bases and J lost 2 bases. The CDR3 spells CASSRTGNYGYTF. The CDR3 DNA reads as TGTGCCAGCAGCAGGACAGGGAACTATGGCTACACCTTC.

The chain links TRBV6-5 to TRBJ2-3, with 8 bases identical to TRBD2. This CDR3 contains 15 residues. Looked up from germline, CDR1 is MNHEY and CDR2 is SVGAGI. V was pared by 0 bases and J by 4 bases, with 3 bases of the junction left unmatched. The CDR3 nucleotides read TGTGCCAGCAGTTACTCCGCGGGGGGCGCAGATACGCAGTATTTT. This encodes CASSYSAGGADTQYF.

The chain carries TRBV19 and TRBJ2-5; weak D call: TRBD2 (6 bases). This CDR3 is 12 amino acids long. V dropped 6 bases and J dropped 5 bases, with 10 bases sitting between them. Germline CDR1 is LNHDA and CDR2 is SQIVND (reference sequence). The CDR3 DNA reads TGTGCCAGTAGAAGTGGGGGGGAGACCCAGTACTTC. It specifies CASRSGGETQYF.

The sample holds one count of this clone. The junction does not match germline at one end; this may be a read error. The chain has TRBV7-7 and TRBJ1-6; a possible D gene is TRBD1 (5 bases). CDR3 length equals 13 residues. Germline CDR1 SSHAT, CDR2 FNYEAQ (reference sequence). CDR3 sequence (DNA): TGTGCTAGCAGCCCGGGACTTGATTCACCCCTCCACTTT. This gives the protein CASSPGLDSPLHF.

The genes are TRBV7-9 and TRBJ2-5, with no clear D. Looked up from germline, CDR1 is SEHNR and CDR2 is FQNEAQ (reference sequence). This CDR3 is 14 amino acids long. V shed 4 bases and J shed 4 bases, with 13 bases lying between them. The CDR3 DNA follows: TGTGCCAGCAGCTCTCAGGTCCGGTCAGAGACCCAGTACTTC. Its protein is CASSSQVRSETQYF.

The J gene is TRBJ1-2, the V gene TRBV6-2 or TRBV6-3; TRBD1 matches at 7 bases. The CDR3 covers 17 residues. V trimming: 0 bases; J trimming: 4 bases; junction bases outside the gene matches: 11. Germline V CDR1 and CDR2: MNHEY, SVGEGT. In DNA form, the CDR3 reads TGTGCCAGCAGTTACTCGACCACCCCGGGACAGCCCTATGGCTACACCTTC. This gives the protein CASSYSTTPGQPYGYTF.

The rearrangement joins TRBV19 to TRBJ2-7, with 11 bases that match TRBD1. In germline, CDR1 is LNHDA, CDR2 SQIVND (reference sequence). The length of the CDR3 is 13 residues. V lost 6 bases and J lost 5; bases outside the gene matches: 3. CDR3 residues: CASSAGQGDEQYF. The CDR3 nucleotides read TGTGCCAGTAGCGCGGGACAGGGGGACGAGCAGTACTTC.

This rearrangement joins TRBV19 to TRBJ1-1, with D uncertain. The germline V gene encodes CDR1 LNHDA and CDR2 SQIVND (reference sequence). The CDR3 covers 14 residues. V lost 6 bases, J lost 0 bases, and 11 bases lay in between. CDR3 loop: CASRPNIMNTEAFF. CDR3 nucleotides: TGTGCCAGTAGACCGAACATCATGAACACTGAAGCTTTCTTT.

The genes are TRBV5-1 and TRBJ2-2, with a tentative D call TRBD2 (7 bases). CDR3 size: 16 residues. The germline V and J ends were trimmed by 4 bases and 3 bases, with 16 bases remaining between them. Germline values: CDR1 SGHRS, CDR2 YFSETQ. The CDR3 DNA sequence: TGCGCCAGCAGCCTCCCTTCCGGGGGGCACACCGGGGAGCTGTTTTTT. Encoded protein: CASSLPSGGHTGELFF.

The chain recombines TRBV18 with TRBJ2-2; TRBD1 might be the D (5 bases). Germline-derived CDR1 and CDR2 are KGHSH and LQKENI. The CDR3 is made up of 15 amino acids. V gave up 5 bases and J gave up 1 base, with 11 bases separating them. The CDR3 nucleotides are TGTGCCAGCTCATCAGGGTCAGGGAACACCGGGGAGCTGTTTTTT. It yields the protein CASSSGSGNTGELFF.

The chain recombines TRBV30 with TRBJ1-2; 12 positions agree with TRBD1. Germline CDR1 GTSNPN, CDR2 SVGIG (reference sequence). The CDR3 loop spans 14 amino acids. V lost 3 bases and J lost 6; bases outside the gene matches: 5. This CDR3 reads CAWSRDRGQNGYTF. Written as DNA, the CDR3 is TGTGCCTGGAGCCGGGACAGGGGGCAGAATGGCTACACCTTC.

The V gene is TRBV5-5, the J gene TRBJ2-7; 7 bases match TRBD1. Germline-derived CDR1 and CDR2 are SGHKS and YYEKEE (reference sequence). J was trimmed by 3 bases and V by 2 bases; bases with no gene match: 2. This CDR3 is built from 13 residues. This chain's CDR3 is CASSFRQGYEQYF. The CDR3 region has the DNA TGTGCCAGCAGCTTTCGACAGGGCTACGAGCAGTACTTC.

This rearrangement joins TRBV21-1 to TRBJ1-2; the D segment call TRBD1 is taken from the table without a DNA check. TRBV21-1 is a pseudogene. The CDR3 extends over 16 amino acids. The CDR3 protein is CASSKGPQGSNYGYTF. DNA for the CDR3: TGTGCCAGCAGCAAAGGGCCCCAGGGATCTAACTATGGCTACACCTTC.

The V call is TRBV10-3, the J call TRBJ2-1, with D uncertain. This CDR3 region has 13 residues. Per the germline V gene, CDR1 is ENHRY and CDR2 is SYGVKD. CDR3 sequence reads: CTTSTTLNNEQFF. In nucleotides, the CDR3 is TGTACCACCTCTACCACTCTCAACAATGAGCAGTTCTTC.

The V gene is TRBV30, the J gene TRBJ2-2, with 9 positions matching TRBD2. CDR1 is GTSNPN, CDR2 SVGIG, per germline (reference sequence). Germline trimming cut 3 bases from V and 5 bases from J; bases unmatched to any gene: 7. The CDR3 has 15 amino acids. CDR3 DNA: TGTGCCTGGAGCCCCTTAGCGGGGGTAACCGGGGAGCTGTTTTTT. This sequence encodes CAWSPLAGVTGELFF.

V is TRBV19 and J is TRBJ1-5; 8 bases agree with TRBD1. V shed 5 bases, J shed 11 bases, and the junction held 14 bases outside the gene matches. Germline CDR1 reads LNHDA; CDR2 reads SQIVND (reference sequence). The CDR3 is 15 amino acids. CDR3 DNA sequence: TGTGCCAGTAGTCTGTCCGGAACAGGGGGAAGGGCCCAGCATTTT. Translation: CASSLSGTGGRAQHF.

The rearrangement links TRBV18 to TRBJ2-6; D is possibly TRBD2 (5 bases). This CDR3 contains 16 residues. Trimming pared 0 bases from V and 0 bases from J, leaving 6 bases between. The germline V gene has CDR1 KGHSH and CDR2 LQKENI. For the CDR3, the DNA is TGTGCCAGCTCACCACCGGCGGGCTCTGGGGCCAACGTCCTGACTTTC. Protein: CASSPPAGSGANVLTF.

V and J are TRBV21-1 and TRBJ1-6; the table gives TRBD1 as D, unverified against the DNA. TRBV21-1 constitutes a pseudogene. The CDR3 extends over 16 amino acids. The CDR3 nucleotides read TGTGCCAGATTTTTCCTCGCCGGGACAACACCTTTCCCCCTCCACTTT. It yields the protein CARFFLAGTTPFPLHF.

The chain carries TRBV11-1 and TRBJ2-1, with 11 bases that match TRBD2. The germline gives CDR1 SGHAT, CDR2 FQDESV (reference sequence). The junction had 2 bases not matched to a gene; V was cut back by 5 bases and J by 5 bases. This CDR3 is built from 14 residues. The CDR3 sequence: CASSPSGGNNEQFF. The CDR3 nucleotides read TGTGCCAGCAGCCCTAGCGGGGGGAACAATGAGCAGTTCTTC.

The chain joins TRBV12-3 or TRBV12-4 to TRBJ1-6; no definite D call. The CDR3 runs 12 residues. V lost 7 bases to trimming and J lost 10 bases, with 11 bases between them. The CDR3: CASTRSGSPLHF. CDR3 nucleotides: TGTGCCAGCACTCGGTCGGGGTCACCCCTCCACTTT.